Each of the 27 T cell receptor beta chains below was sequenced from the same sample in a study of blood T cells in healthy people across ages. Combining a sample-barcoded 5' primer with a J-beta primer mix, a second PCR ran for roughly 7 to 11 cycles. Using its own MiXCR run on the 5' RACE reads, TCRdb lists one record per CDR3 protein. The sample shows 750,000 to 1,000,000 distinct CDR3 sequences, 25% to 35% of them seen only once. The sample also formed part of further work on T cells of mothers and their children.

The sample was blood. The source of these receptors is a woman in her thirties or forties in good health.

The chain recombines TRBV2 with TRBJ2-1; TRBD1 agrees at 9 bases. The length of the CDR3 is 14 residues. CDR1 SNHLY and CDR2 FYNNEI come from the germline V gene. Trimming took 8 bases from V and 9 from J; bases not matched to a gene: 11. The CDR3 region is CASAWTGDVGEQFF. CDR3 DNA: TGTGCCAGCGCCTGGACAGGGGATGTGGGTGAGCAGTTCTTC.

This clonotype was recorded only once. A clone one base away is much larger, so this may be a read error. It is unclear where the CDR3 begins or ends on the DNA, so no DNA is shown, and the CDR3 is as TCRdb lists it. CDR3 amino acids: CSARVGRGAYNEQVF. V gene TRBV20-1 combines with J gene TRBJ2-1; the table assigns TRBD1, which was not confirmed against the DNA. The germline V gene encodes CDR1 DFQATT and CDR2 SNEGSKA (reference sequence). The CDR3 has 15 residues if both end residues are counted.

Regarding this clonotype: This may come from a read error, since a much larger clone is one base off. This chain uses TRBV24-1 with TRBJ2-1, with a possible D match to TRBD1 (7 bases). The CDR3 consists of 13 residues. V lost 8 bases and J 8 bases, leaving 15 bases between the germline ends. CDR1 is KGHDR, CDR2 SFDVKD, per germline. The DNA for the CDR3 is TGTGCCACCAAGCAGGGGGGAATCGATGAGCAGTTCTTC. As protein: CATKQGGIDEQFF.

V usage is TRBV28 and J usage is TRBJ1-2; 9 nucleotides line up with TRBD1. The V segment lost 6 bases and the J segment 2 bases; nucleotides outside the gene matches: 7. In germline, CDR1 is MDHEN, CDR2 SYDVKM. CDR3 length: 15 amino acids. The CDR3 region has the DNA TGTGCCAGCAGGATACCAGGGACAGGGAACTATGGCTACACCTTC. Amino acids: CASRIPGTGNYGYTF.

This clonotype was picked up many times. The rearrangement links TRBV20-1 to TRBJ1-2; D is unclear. The CDR3 runs to 15 residues. The germline V gene has CDR1 DFQATT and CDR2 SNEGSKA (reference sequence). The V and J ends lost 4 bases and 0 bases respectively, with 15 bases between them. The CDR3: CSAMPHGRTNYGYTF. The CDR3 coding sequence is TGCAGTGCTATGCCCCACGGCAGGACTAACTATGGCTACACCTTC.

V is TRBV11-2 and J is TRBJ2-7; TRBD2 matches at 12 bases. This CDR3 has 16 amino acids. Germline V gene data show CDR1 as SGHAT and CDR2 as FQNNGV. Trimming cost V 5 bases and J 1 base; bases outside gene matches: 6. Here the CDR3 reads CASSTSSGGGSYEQYF. CDR3 bases: TGTGCCAGCAGCACCTCTAGCGGGGGGGGTTCCTACGAGCAGTACTTC.

In this sample, this clonotype turned up a few times. V is TRBV6-5 and J is TRBJ1-6; D gene ambiguous. Trimming took off 3 bases at V and 0 bases at J, with 9 bases between the two ends. In germline, CDR1 is MNHEY, CDR2 SVGAGI. The CDR3 loop spans 16 amino acids. The CDR3 DNA reads TGTGCCAGCAGTTATAGTAGGAACTCCTATAATTCACCCCTCCACTTT. Translation: CASSYSRNSYNSPLHF.

The rearrangement links TRBV12-3 or TRBV12-4 to TRBJ2-7; 8 positions agree with TRBD1. V was pared by 9 bases and J by 5 bases, with 9 bases of the junction left unmatched. The CDR3 extends over 13 amino acids. As DNA, the CDR3 is TGTGCCAGTAAGGACAGGGCTGGTCACGAGCAGTACTTC. Protein sequence: CASKDRAGHEQYF.

The gene calls are TRBV20-1 and TRBJ2-1; 7 bases align to TRBD1. Germline trimming cut 0 bases from V and 6 bases from J; bases unmatched to any gene: 2. The CDR3 is made up of 13 amino acids. Germline V gene sequence: CDR1 DFQATT, CDR2 SNEGSKA (reference sequence). The CDR3 spells CSAREQGFNEQFF. The CDR3 DNA reads as TGCAGTGCTAGAGAACAGGGGTTCAATGAGCAGTTCTTC.

V and J are TRBV10-3 and TRBJ2-6; 9 positions agree with TRBD2. In germline, CDR1 is ENHRY, CDR2 SYGVKD. V lost 11 bases and J lost 4; bases outside the gene matches: 15. The CDR3 totals 17 residues. The CDR3 loop is CAVAASSGASGANVLTF. CDR3 coding DNA: TGTGCCGTCGCGGCGTCTAGCGGGGCATCGGGGGCCAACGTCCTGACTTTC.

The rearrangement links TRBV28 to TRBJ1-1; D possibly corresponds to TRBD1 (6 bases). Looked up from germline, CDR1 is MDHEN and CDR2 is SYDVKM. V lost 10 bases to trimming and J lost 5 bases, with 17 bases between them. The CDR3 runs to 13 residues. For the CDR3, the DNA is TGTGCCACCGGACAGTACGTGGGAACTGAAGCTTTCTTT. It specifies CATGQYVGTEAFF.

The rearrangement uses TRBV5-1 and TRBJ1-2, with TRBD1 matching 7 bases. The CDR3 consists of 14 residues. Germline CDR1 is SGHRS and CDR2 is YFSETQ. With 0 bases clipped from V and 7 bases from J, the junction kept 6 bases outside the gene matches. This chain's CDR3 is CASSLGTGSCGYTF. In DNA, the CDR3 is TGCGCCAGCAGCTTGGGGACAGGCTCCTGTGGCTACACCTTC.

This rearrangement joins TRBV7-3 to TRBJ1-2; 11 bases match TRBD1. J was trimmed by 5 bases and V by 0 bases; bases with no gene match: 5. The CDR3 extends over 16 amino acids. CDR1 and CDR2 (germline): SGHTA, FQGTGA. The CDR3 here is CASSLTLGQGGYGYTF. The CDR3 region has the DNA TGTGCCAGCAGCTTAACTCTGGGACAGGGGGGATATGGCTACACCTTC.

This clonotype has more than one count but fewer than ten. The V call is TRBV5-1, the J call TRBJ2-1; D is ambiguous. The CDR3 covers 15 residues. Germline-derived CDR1 and CDR2 are SGHRS and YFSETQ. V lost 4 bases, J lost 1 base, and 12 bases lay in between. The CDR3 nucleotides read TGCGCCAGCAGCCCTGAGGTCGAATCCTACAATGAGCAGTTCTTC. This sequence encodes CASSPEVESYNEQFF. Combining the CDR3 with reference TRBV5-1 and TRBJ2-1 gives the whole variable domain KAGVTQTPRYLIKTRGQQVTLSCSPISGHRSVSWYQQTPGQGLQFLFEYFSETQRNKGNFPGRFSGRQFSNSRSEMNVSTLELGDSALYLCASSPEVESYNEQFFGPGTRLTVL.

This clonotype was seen only once. The chain carries TRBV6-2 or TRBV6-3 and TRBJ2-3; no clear D. V was pared by 6 bases and J by 3 bases, with 13 bases between. Germline V gene sequence: CDR1 MNHEY, CDR2 SVGEGT. CDR3 length: 14 residues. The CDR3 DNA reads TGTGCCAGCAGGGGAATGGGTACGACAGATACGCAGTATTTT. It codes for CASRGMGTTDTQYF.

The genes are TRBV24-1 and TRBJ1-2; D gene ambiguous. Germline CDR1 is KGHDR and CDR2 is SFDVKD. V was cut by 0 bases and J by 2 bases, with 6 bases left in between. This CDR3 contains 14 residues. CDR3 nucleotides: TGTGCCACCAGTGATTTGGGATTCAACTATGGCTACACCTTC. Translated, it gives CATSDLGFNYGYTF.

Turning to this clonotype: A much larger clone differs by one base, so this may be a read error. The chain links TRBV18 to TRBJ2-6, with a possible D match to TRBD2 (5 bases). Germline assignment: CDR1 KGHSH and CDR2 LQKENI. The CDR3 consists of 15 residues. CDR3 residues: CASSPLLLGWETQDF. CDR3 DNA: TGTGCCAGCTCACCACTGTTGCTAGGATGGGAGACCCAGGACTTC.

This clonotype showed up many times. The rearrangement links TRBV9 to TRBJ2-1, with unresolved D. CDR3 length equals 12 residues. V lost 4 bases and J lost 7, with 9 bases in between. CDR1 is SGDLS and CDR2 is YYNGEE in the germline V gene. CDR3 region: CASSQSRNEQFF. As DNA, the CDR3 is TGTGCCAGCAGCCAAAGTAGAAATGAGCAGTTCTTC. Variable domain in full (rest from reference TRBV9 and TRBJ2-1): DSGVTQTPKHLITATGQRVTLRCSPRSGDLSVYWYQQSLDQGLQFLIQYYNGEERAKGNILERFSAQQFPDLHSELNLSSLELGDSALYFCASSQSRNEQFFGPGTRLTVL.

This clonotype occurred many times. The rearrangement links TRBV10-3 to TRBJ2-3, with 7 bases matching TRBD2. The CDR3 is made up of 15 amino acids. Germline CDR1 is ENHRY and CDR2 is SYGVKD. J gave up 2 bases and V 5 bases, and 7 bases lay outside the gene matches. The CDR3 region is CAISTTGLNTDTQYF. In nucleotides, the CDR3 is TGTGCCATCAGTACAACGGGACTAAACACAGATACGCAGTATTTT.

The J gene is TRBJ2-7, the V gene TRBV14, with a tentative D call TRBD2 (6 bases). This CDR3 contains 18 residues. In germline, CDR1 is SGHDN, CDR2 FVKESK. The germline V and J ends were trimmed by 0 bases and 1 base, with 19 bases remaining between them. This CDR3 reads CASSQEFPRRGLSYEQYF. The CDR3 DNA reads as TGTGCCAGCAGCCAAGAATTCCCGCGACGGGGGTTGTCCTACGAGCAGTACTTC.

This clonotype was seen just once. DNA for the CDR3: TGCGCCAGCAGCGCCGCGACTAGCGGGAAGAACACCGGGGAGCTGTTTTTT. Its protein is CASSAATSGKNTGELFF. The chain uses TRBV4-1 and TRBJ2-2; 11 nucleotides line up with TRBD2. After removal of 5 bases from V and 1 base from J, the junction contained 6 bases not matched to a gene. Germline loops: CDR1 MGHRA, CDR2 YSYEKL. The CDR3 covers 17 residues.

CDR3 protein: CASSVARDRGPSSTDTQYF. Written as DNA, the CDR3 is TGTGCCAGCAGCGTAGCCCGGGACAGGGGACCTTCTAGCACAGATACGCAGTATTTT. The rearrangement uses TRBV9 and TRBJ2-3; 10 positions agree with TRBD1. In germline, CDR1 is SGDLS, CDR2 YYNGEE. The J segment lost 0 bases and the V segment lost 0 bases, leaving 10 bases of the junction unmatched. The CDR3 totals 19 residues. Variable domain in full (rest from reference TRBV9 and TRBJ2-3): DSGVTQTPKHLITATGQRVTLRCSPRSGDLSVYWYQQSLDQGLQFLIQYYNGEERAKGNILERFSAQQFPDLHSELNLSSLELGDSALYFCASSVARDRGPSSTDTQYFGPGTRLTVL.

In the case of this clonotype: Relative to the germline gene, one junction end is altered; a read error may explain this. J is TRBJ2-7 and V is TRBV5-1; D is uncertain. Germline V gene lookup returns CDR1 SGHRS and CDR2 YFSETQ. The CDR3 consists of 14 residues. The CDR3 nucleotides are TGTGCCAGCAGCTTGTCGGTGAGCTCCTACGAGCAGTACTTC. Its translation is CASSLSVSSYEQYF.

Only a few counts were recorded for this clonotype. This chain links TRBV7-2 with TRBJ2-7, with 10 bases matching TRBD1. The CDR3 covers 15 residues. The V gene end was trimmed by 5 bases and the J gene end by 4 bases; junction bases not matched to a gene: 8. From germline, CDR1 is SGHTA and CDR2 FQGNSA. As DNA, the CDR3 is TGTGCCAGCAGCCACGGACAGGGGGAGACTTACGAGCAGTACTTC. This encodes CASSHGQGETYEQYF.

The chain is built from TRBV20-1 and TRBJ1-2; maybe TRBD1 (5 bases). With 1 base removed from V and 8 bases from J, the gap between germline ends came to 17 bases. The CDR3 sequence is 14 residues long. Germline V gives CDR1 DFQATT, CDR2 SNEGSKA (reference sequence). CDR3: CSARVPGTMEGYTF. CDR3 sequence (DNA): TGCAGTGCTAGAGTTCCAGGGACCATGGAAGGCTACACCTTC.

This clonotype has only a few counts. This sequence joins TRBV5-1 and TRBJ2-6; D is ambiguous. The length of the CDR3 is 14 residues. The germline V gene has CDR1 SGHRS and CDR2 YFSETQ. The V end lost 7 bases, the J end lost 0 bases, and 8 bases lay between the germline ends. The CDR3 is CASFQTSGANVLTF. For the CDR3, the DNA is TGCGCCAGCTTCCAGACCTCTGGGGCCAACGTCCTGACTTTC.

The chain employs TRBV9 and TRBJ1-6; TRBD1 is a possible D gene (5 bases). Germline assignment: CDR1 SGDLS and CDR2 YYNGEE. Trimming stripped 2 bases from V and 6 bases from J, with 12 bases between. The CDR3 extends over 15 amino acids. CDR3 in amino acids: CASSVSGTVNSPLHF. The CDR3 coding sequence is TGTGCCAGCAGCGTTTCCGGGACTGTTAATTCACCCCTCCACTTT.